This T cell receptor (beta chain) was sequenced during a study of shared T cell receptors in the human thymus (dated by TCRdb to about 2021). Study-level background: The study examined how the human thymus generates shared, self-reactive T-cell receptor alpha chains.

V trim: 1 base; J trim: 0 bases; unmatched bases: 2. The cysteine opens and the phenylalanine closes a CDR3 of 15 amino acids. The only DNA kept is the CDR3, 45 bases in frame from the first base. CDR1 SGHNT and CDR2 YYREEE were looked up in the germline V gene (reference sequence). As for this clone: Its antigen is currently not known. Base quality data are lacking; no much larger clone is found one base away. The same CDR3 is also encoded by other DNA sequences in this sample.

The library relied on the immunoSEQ multiplex PCR assay. TCRdb limited this immuneACCESS table to in-frame rearrangements with V and J called. A share of clones is missing; checked studies link under half to unresolved V genes, and the rest is unexplained. A total of hundreds of thousands of clones appear in this sample, roughly 74% of them only once. The biggest ten clones account for 0.01% to 0.015% of the sample. Another study also made use of these data, one on human thymus T cells. Per that second paper: In Finland, the donors were immunologically healthy infants who were having open corrective cardiac surgery for congenital heart defects. Thymus tissue was collected as surgical resects that were removed during corrective cardiac surgery. Biased V and J gene segment usage appeared to be present in both thymic and peripheral blood repertoires. The related research found that thymic TCR repertoires overlapped highly between unrelated individuals. The study used about 8 infant thymus samples plus four related peripheral blood samples to characterize TCR alpha and beta repertoires. Donor ages ranging from about 7 to 250 days were recorded, and about six male and a couple of female infants were included in the cohort. Thymocytes were freed from the tissue by mechanical means and kept at -70 degrees C as pellets of about 8.5-34 million cells. Genomic DNA was extracted from frozen cell pellets with a QIAsymphony instrument. Using the immunoSEQ multiplex PCR assay, the TCRB and TCRAD loci were amplified from a standardized quantity of quality-controlled genomic DNA. The V(D)J region was spanned by amplicons of a length sufficient to cover the CDR3 and to identify V and J genes. The commercial immunoSEQ service was used to sequence amplicons on an Illumina platform. Primer bias and sequencing errors were corrected using previously described methods, and TCRAD and TCRB definitions followed the IMGT database. immunoSEQ Analyzer 3.0 and VDJTools were used for repertoire analysis, which covered basic statistics, V/J segment usage, diversity estimates, rarefaction and pairwise overlap. Chao1, ChaoE, Efron-Thisted, Shannon and inverse Simpson indices were used to estimate diversity, which was also estimated on datasets down-sampled to the smallest sample. Repertoire overlap used strict matching of CDR3 nucleotide sequence, V gene and J gene, with Jaccard-based multidimensional scaling clustering. On average, approximately 800,000 unique TCRB clonotypes were obtained from thymus samples, compared with 75,000 to 90,000 from blood samples.

Here the chain combines TRBV5-4 and TRBJ2-3, with TRBD2 matching 7 junction bases. The source is a boy in the first two years of life with a congenital heart defect. Donor details come from another sample of the same person, matched by shared clones. The sequenced sample consisted of thymocytes. The nucleotides are TGTGCCAGCAGCTTGACTAGCGCTAGCACAGATACGCAGTATTTT. Its coded protein is CASSLTSASTDTQYF.